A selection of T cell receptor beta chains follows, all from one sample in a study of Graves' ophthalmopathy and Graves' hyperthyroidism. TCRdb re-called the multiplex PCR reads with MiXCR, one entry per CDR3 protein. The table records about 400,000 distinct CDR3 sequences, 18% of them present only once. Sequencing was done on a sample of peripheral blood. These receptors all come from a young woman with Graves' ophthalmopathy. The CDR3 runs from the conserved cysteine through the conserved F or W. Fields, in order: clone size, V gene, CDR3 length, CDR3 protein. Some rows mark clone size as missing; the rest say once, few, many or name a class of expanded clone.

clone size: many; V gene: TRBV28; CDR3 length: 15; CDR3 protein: CASSLLTGEDQPQHF
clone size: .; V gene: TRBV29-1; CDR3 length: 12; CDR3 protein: CSDQGGSTEAFF
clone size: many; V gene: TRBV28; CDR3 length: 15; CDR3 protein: CASSLGQGRATEAFF
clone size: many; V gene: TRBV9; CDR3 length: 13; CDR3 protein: CASSPGTGGSYTF
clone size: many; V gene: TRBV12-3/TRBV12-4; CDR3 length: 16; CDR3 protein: CASSTGQGVMNTEAFF
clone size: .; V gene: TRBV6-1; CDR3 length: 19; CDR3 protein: CASSASLAGVASGANVLTF
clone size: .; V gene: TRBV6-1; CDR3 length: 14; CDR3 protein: CASSPRQDSYEQYF
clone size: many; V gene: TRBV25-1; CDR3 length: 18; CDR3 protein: CASSDPGQGGYSQETQYF
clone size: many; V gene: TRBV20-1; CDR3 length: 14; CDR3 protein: CSATTLPGAETQYF
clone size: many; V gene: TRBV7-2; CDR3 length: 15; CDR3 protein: CASSKTSGGSNEQYF
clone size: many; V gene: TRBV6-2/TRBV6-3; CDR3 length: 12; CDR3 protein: CASRALRAEAFF
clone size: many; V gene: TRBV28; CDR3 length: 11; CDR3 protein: CASSPPAEQYF
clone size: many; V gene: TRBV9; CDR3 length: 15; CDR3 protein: CASSVGRDRIYEQYF
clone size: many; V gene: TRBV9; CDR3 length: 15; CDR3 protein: CASGASRAGRTEAFF
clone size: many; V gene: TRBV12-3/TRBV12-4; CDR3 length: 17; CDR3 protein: CASSLRGTGGWSYEQYF
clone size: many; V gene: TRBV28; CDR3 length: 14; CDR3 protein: CASKLGQANSPLHF
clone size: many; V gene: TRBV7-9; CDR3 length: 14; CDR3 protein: CASSLTGGHYEQYF
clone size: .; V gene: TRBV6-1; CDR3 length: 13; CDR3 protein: CASRDRIQETQYF
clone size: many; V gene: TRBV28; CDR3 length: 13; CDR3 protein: CASRTTEAYEQYF
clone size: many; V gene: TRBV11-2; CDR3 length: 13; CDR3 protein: CASSFATGYGYTF
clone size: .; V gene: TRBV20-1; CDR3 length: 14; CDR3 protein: CSARGGGSGNEQYF
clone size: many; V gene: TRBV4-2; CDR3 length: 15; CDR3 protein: CASSQADRGFYEQYF
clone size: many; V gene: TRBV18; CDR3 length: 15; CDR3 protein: CASSPWTGMNTEAFF
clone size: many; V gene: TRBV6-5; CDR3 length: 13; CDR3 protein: CASSLGSQNTIYF
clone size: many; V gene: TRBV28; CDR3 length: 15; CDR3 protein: CASSQPRAGLETQYF
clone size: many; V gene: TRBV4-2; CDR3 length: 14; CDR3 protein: CASSQVGLQDGQYF
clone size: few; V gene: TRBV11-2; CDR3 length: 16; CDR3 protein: CASSPSSGSGSGELFF
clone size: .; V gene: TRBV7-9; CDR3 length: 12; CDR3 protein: CASSLALEGYTF
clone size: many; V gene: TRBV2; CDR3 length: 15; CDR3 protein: CASTTGRAADTEAFF